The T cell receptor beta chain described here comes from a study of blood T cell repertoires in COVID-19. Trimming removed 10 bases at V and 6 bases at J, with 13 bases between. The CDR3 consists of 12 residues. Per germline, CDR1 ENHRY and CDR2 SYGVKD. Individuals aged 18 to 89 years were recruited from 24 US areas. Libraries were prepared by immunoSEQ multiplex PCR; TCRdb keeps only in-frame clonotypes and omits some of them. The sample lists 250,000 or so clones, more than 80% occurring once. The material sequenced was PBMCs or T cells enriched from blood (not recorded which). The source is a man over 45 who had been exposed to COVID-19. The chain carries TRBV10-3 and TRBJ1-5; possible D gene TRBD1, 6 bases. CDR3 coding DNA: TGTGCCAGCAGGGGACTAGGTCAGCCCCAGCATTTT. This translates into CASRGLGQPQHF.